This record covers a single T cell receptor (beta chain). The CDR3 is 16 amino acids. V was shortened by 1 base and J by 2 bases, with 12 bases between the two germline ends. Germline values: CDR1 MGHRA, CDR2 YSYEKL. These data are taken from a study of blood T cell repertoires in COVID-19. Cohort 3 donors counted as recovered after two negative PCRs, clearance, or resolved symptoms. TCRdb keeps only in-frame clones here, not all; method: immunoSEQ multiplex PCR. Among about 170,000 clones, under 85% were seen once, and the ten largest hold 10% to 15%. The rearrangement links TRBV4-1 to TRBJ1-5; no definite D call. The material sequenced was PBMCs or T cells enriched from blood (not recorded which). The clonotype was recovered from a man aged 50 to 59 who had recovered from COVID-19. CDR3 DNA sequence: TGCGCCAGCAGCCAAGCGGAACGGGTTGGCAATCAGCCCCAGCATTTT. Translation gives CASSQAERVGNQPQHF.